These 9 T cell receptor beta chains were all obtained from the same sample, sequenced in a study of cytomegalovirus exposure and HLA in healthy donors. Vbeta (60) and Jbeta (13) primers were used in the PCR. Produced via immunoSEQ multiplex PCR; TCRdb's table is partial and in-frame only. The table lists about 150,000 clones, roughly 80% of them singletons. The specimen was PBMCs. Receptors originate from a woman aged 40 to 50 in good health and CMV-seronegative.

V usage is TRBV2 and J usage is TRBJ1-4; D is possibly TRBD1 (6 bases). The CDR3 runs 14 residues. Germline V gene lookup returns CDR1 SNHLY and CDR2 FYNNEI. Trimming stripped 5 bases from V and 3 bases from J, with 10 bases between. This CDR3 is CASSLGGANEKLFF. In nucleotides, the CDR3 is TGTGCCAGCAGTTTAGGGGGGGCTAATGAAAAACTGTTTTTT.

The chain employs TRBV11-3 and TRBJ1-1; TRBD1 aligns across 10 bases. V gave up 5 bases and J gave up 1 base; unmatched junction bases: 4. This CDR3 has 15 amino acids. Germline CDR1 SGHNT, CDR2 YENEEA. The CDR3 bases are TGTGCCAGCAGCCGGGACAGGGGTGGGAACACTGAAGCTTTCTTT. Translating it yields CASSRDRGGNTEAFF.

This clone was observed a handful of times. This chain connects TRBV2 to TRBJ2-5; 10 bases are shared with TRBD1. Germline CDR1 and CDR2: SNHLY and FYNNEI. The CDR3 is 15 residues long. Unmatched junction bases numbered 11, after V lost 8 bases and J lost 5 bases. This chain's CDR3 is CASGTGEKFRETQYF. The DNA for the CDR3 is TGTGCCAGCGGGACAGGGGAAAAGTTTCGGGAGACCCAGTACTTC.

The V gene is TRBV5-6, the J gene TRBJ2-5; possibly TRBD1 for D (6 bases). Germline V gives CDR1 SGHDT, CDR2 YYEEEE. The CDR3 has 15 residues. Trimming cost V 0 bases and J 5 bases, with 14 bases left between them. The CDR3 coding sequence is TGTGCCAGCAGCTTGGTTGGCAGGGGCGGCGAGACCCAGTACTTC. Translated: CASSLVGRGGETQYF.

J is TRBJ2-7 and V is TRBV19; D is possibly TRBD1 (5 bases). CDR1 and CDR2 from the germline V gene are LNHDA and SQIVND (reference sequence). This CDR3 is 12 amino acids long. The germline V and J ends were trimmed by 6 bases and 5 bases, with 11 bases remaining between them. CDR3 DNA: TGTGCCAGTAGAGACAGACCCCACGAGCAGTACTTC. It translates to CASRDRPHEQYF. The full variable domain, rest sourced from reference TRBV19 and TRBJ2-7, is DGGITQSPKYLFRKEGQNVTLSCEQNLNHDAMYWYRQDPGQGLRLIYYSQIVNDFQKGDIAEGYSVSREKKESFPLTVTSAQKNPTAFYLCASRDRPHEQYFGPGTRLTVT.

The sample holds one count of this clone. As DNA, the CDR3 is TGTGCCAGCAGCCCTACCGGGGGGGCGAGCTCTGGGGCCAACGTCCTGACTTTC. Amino acid sequence: CASSPTGGASSGANVLTF. The chain has TRBV9 and TRBJ2-6; 8 nucleotides line up with TRBD2. This CDR3 is 18 amino acids long. Trimming at V came to 4 bases and at J to 0 bases, leaving 9 bases not matched to a gene. CDR1 and CDR2 (germline): SGDLS, YYNGEE.

This chain joins TRBV4-1 and TRBJ2-2, with a tentative D call TRBD1 (6 bases). This CDR3 is 16 amino acids long. V dropped 3 bases and J dropped 3 bases, with 14 bases sitting between them. Germline loops: CDR1 MGHRA, CDR2 YSYEKL. In DNA form, the CDR3 reads TGCGCCAGCAGCCACCACATAGGGGGTTACACCGGGGAGCTGTTTTTT. Translating gives CASSHHIGGYTGELFF.

This clone was observed once. This chain links TRBV5-1 with TRBJ1-2; D gene unclear. The CDR3 sequence is 14 residues long. V was clipped by 4 bases and J by 3 bases, with 13 bases between them. CDR1 and CDR2 from the germline V gene are SGHRS and YFSETQ. CDR3 sequence reads: CASSHEGQDYGYTF. CDR3 bases: TGCGCCAGCAGCCACGAGGGTCAGGACTATGGCTACACCTTC. Drawing the rest from reference TRBV5-1 and TRBJ1-2, the complete variable domain is KAGVTQTPRYLIKTRGQQVTLSCSPISGHRSVSWYQQTPGQGLQFLFEYFSETQRNKGNFPGRFSGRQFSNSRSEMNVSTLELGDSALYLCASSHEGQDYGYTFGSGTRLTVV.

The chain uses TRBV19 and TRBJ1-1, with D unclear. The ends were cut back, 7 bases at V and 2 bases at J, with 17 bases in the middle. CDR1 and CDR2 (germline): LNHDA, SQIVND (reference sequence). The CDR3 runs 15 residues. The CDR3 region has the DNA TGTGCCAGTATCCCTAGCGGGCAACTAAACACTGAAGCTTTCTTT. It specifies CASIPSGQLNTEAFF.